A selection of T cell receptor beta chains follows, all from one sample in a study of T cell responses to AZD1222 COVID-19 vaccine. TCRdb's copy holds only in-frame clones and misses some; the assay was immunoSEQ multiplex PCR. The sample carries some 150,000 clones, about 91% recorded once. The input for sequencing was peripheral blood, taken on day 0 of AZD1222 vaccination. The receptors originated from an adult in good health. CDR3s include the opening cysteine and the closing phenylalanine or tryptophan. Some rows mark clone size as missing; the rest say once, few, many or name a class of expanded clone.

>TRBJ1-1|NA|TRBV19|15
CASSPQGRAKTEAFF
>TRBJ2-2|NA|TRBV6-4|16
CASSGTSGANTGELFF
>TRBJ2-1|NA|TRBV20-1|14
CSASLAGPYNEQFF
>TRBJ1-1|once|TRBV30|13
CAWSGGARTEAFF
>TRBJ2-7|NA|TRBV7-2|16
CASSLSPYGTAYEQYF
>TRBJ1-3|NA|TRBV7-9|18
CASKSPPTDFSSGNTIYF
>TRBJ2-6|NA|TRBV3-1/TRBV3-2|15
CASSPRVSGANVLTF
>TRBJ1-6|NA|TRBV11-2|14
CASSLFSYNSPLHF
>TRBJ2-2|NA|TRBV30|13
CAWTGQGAGELFF
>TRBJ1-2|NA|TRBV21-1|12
CASRADNYGYTF
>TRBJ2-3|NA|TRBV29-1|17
CSVEDRKGTSGTDTQYF
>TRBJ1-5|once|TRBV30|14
CAWSYLRAGQPQHF
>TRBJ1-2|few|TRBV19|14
CASTPDHLGYGYTF
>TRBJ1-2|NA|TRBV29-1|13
CSVVLGQVYGYTF
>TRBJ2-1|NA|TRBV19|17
CASSTVQWIAGDNEQFF
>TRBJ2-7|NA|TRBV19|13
CAPTAPRRYEQYF
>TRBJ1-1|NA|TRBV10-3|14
CAISAAARDTEAFF
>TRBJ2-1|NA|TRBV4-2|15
CASSQDGLASDEQFF
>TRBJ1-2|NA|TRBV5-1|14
CASSDPGTVYGYTF
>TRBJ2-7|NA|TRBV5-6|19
CASSFPGLAGPRASYEQYF
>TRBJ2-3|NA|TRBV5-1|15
CASSFAGLDTDTQYF
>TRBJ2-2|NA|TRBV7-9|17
CASSPILAGSNTGELFF
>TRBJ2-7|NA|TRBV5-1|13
CASSLKGIYEQYF
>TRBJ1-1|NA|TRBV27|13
CATGPATNTEAFF
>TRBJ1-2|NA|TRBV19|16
CASRTLSRPGEYGYTF
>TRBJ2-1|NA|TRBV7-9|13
CASSPLTETEQFF
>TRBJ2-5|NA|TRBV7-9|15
CASSWAQEYQETQYF
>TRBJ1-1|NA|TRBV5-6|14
CASSLVAANTEAFF
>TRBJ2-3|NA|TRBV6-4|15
CASSDGTGSTDTQYF
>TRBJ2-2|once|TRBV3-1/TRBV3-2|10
CRANTGELFF
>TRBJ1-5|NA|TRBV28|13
CASTGNPDAPQHF
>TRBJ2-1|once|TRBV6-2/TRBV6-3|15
CASNPLAGNIGEQFF
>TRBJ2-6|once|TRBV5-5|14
CASFELPGANVLTF
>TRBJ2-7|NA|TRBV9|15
CASSEGTALSYEQYF
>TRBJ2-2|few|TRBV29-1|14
CSVARGFDTGELFF